Given below is one T cell receptor (beta chain) in context. Authors' processing steps: For nucleated cells, counts were estimated from reference gene primer amplification. Assay used: immunoSEQ multiplex PCR; TCRdb lists only in-frame clones, some missing. For V, J and clone size, that table is used; D and trimming come from the DNA. The sample yields roughly 150,000 clones, around nine tenths seen once. The sample belongs to a study of blood T cell repertoires in COVID-19. Study overall: In each case, the material was cDNA or gDNA derived from T cells, B-cell-depleted T cells, or PBMCs.

Germline V gene sequence: CDR1 SGHVS, CDR2 FQNEAQ. V lost 1 base and J 1 base, leaving 14 bases between the germline ends. The CDR3 runs to 17 residues. One Seattle source followed patients from active infection through their disease course. This chain links TRBV7-8 with TRBJ2-1, with D perhaps matching TRBD2 (6 bases). The sequencing input was peripheral blood. The sequence was obtained from a woman older than 75 with COVID-19, enrolled during active disease. The CDR3 DNA is TGTGCCAGCAGCTTAGTTGTTTCGCGGGAATCCTACAATGAGCAGTTCTTC. Protein product: CASSLVVSRESYNEQFF.